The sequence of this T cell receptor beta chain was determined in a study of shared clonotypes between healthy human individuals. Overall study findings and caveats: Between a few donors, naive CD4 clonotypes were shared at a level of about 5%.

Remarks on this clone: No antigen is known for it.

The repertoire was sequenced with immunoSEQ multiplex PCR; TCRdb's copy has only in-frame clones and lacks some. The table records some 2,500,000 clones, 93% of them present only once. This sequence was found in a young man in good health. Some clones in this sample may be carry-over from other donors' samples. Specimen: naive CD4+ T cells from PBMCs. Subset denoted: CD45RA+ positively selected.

The CDR3 reads CASRGTSGGDTQYF. The CDR3 DNA follows: TGCGCCAGCAGGGGGACTAGCGGAGGAGATACGCAGTATTTT. V is TRBV10-1 and J is TRBJ2-3, with TRBD2 matching over 11 bases. The length of the CDR3 is 14 residues. Germline CDR1 and CDR2: WNHNN and SYGVQD (reference sequence). Germline trimming cut 6 bases from V and 5 bases from J; bases unmatched to any gene: 4.